This T cell receptor beta chain was sequenced in a study of breast tumors, draining lymph nodes, adjacent tissues. Study results and limitations: That most tumor T cells come from lymph nodes remained unproven. Compared with basal-like, luminal-like tumors shared significantly more repertoire with nontumor tissue. Tumors had less TCR diversity than lymph nodes, more than nontumor tissue.

Concerning this clonotype: Its antigen is not identified.

TCRdb independently ran MiXCR on the multiplex PCR reads; one entry per CDR3 protein. The table shows 75,000 to 100,000 distinct CDR3 sequences, with under 25% occurring only once. The lymph nodes were axillary draining lymph nodes from breast cancer patients. This TCR derives from a female donor with breast cancer. Some clones in this sample may be carry-over from other donors' samples. Specimen: axillary lymph node tissue.

The CDR3 DNA reads TGTGCCAGCAGCGGGAGGGAGGAAAACATTCAGTACTTC. Its translation is CASSGREENIQYF. The J gene is TRBJ2-4, the V gene TRBV9, with D perhaps TRBD2 (6 bases). The germline V and J ends were trimmed by 3 bases and 5 bases, with 9 bases remaining between them. The CDR3 spans 13 residues. Germline V gives CDR1 SGDLS, CDR2 YYNGEE.